What follows are 5 T cell receptor beta chains derived from one specimen sequenced in a study of T cell responses to AZD1222 COVID-19 vaccine. The method was immunoSEQ multiplex PCR; TCRdb's version includes in-frame clones alone and lacks a portion of them. The sample carries 100,000 or so clones, roughly nine tenths recorded once. The sequencing here drew on peripheral blood, taken on day 0 of AZD1222 vaccination. The origin of the receptors is an adult in good health.

This chain uses TRBV28 with TRBJ2-7, with 7 positions matching TRBD1. This CDR3 is built from 14 residues. V shed 2 bases and J 2 bases; nucleotides not matched to a gene: 3. Per germline, CDR1 MDHEN and CDR2 SYDVKM. The DNA for the CDR3 is TGTGCCAGCAGTTTACCCGACAGGGCCTACGAGCAGTACTTC. Residues: CASSLPDRAYEQYF.

This chain uses TRBV5-1 with TRBJ2-7; D might be TRBD2 (6 bases). The CDR3 sequence is 16 residues long. The V gene lost 0 bases and the J gene lost 4 bases, with 17 bases spanning the gap. Germline assignment: CDR1 SGHRS and CDR2 YFSETQ. The CDR3 spells CASSLAFGTGVYEQYF. For the CDR3, the DNA is TGCGCCAGCAGCTTGGCTTTCGGGACGGGGGTTTACGAGCAGTACTTC.

The V and J genes are TRBV12-3 or TRBV12-4 and TRBJ1-5; D is unclear. Trimming stripped 3 bases from V and 5 bases from J, with 5 bases between. The CDR3 totals 12 residues. The CDR3 nucleotides read TGTGCCAGCAGTTTCGTGGATCAGCCCCAGCATTTT. It yields the protein CASSFVDQPQHF.

The chain combines TRBV12-3 or TRBV12-4 with TRBJ1-2; unclear D gene. V shed 5 bases and J shed 4 bases, with 11 bases lying between them. There are 13 residues in the CDR3. The CDR3 is CASSPGWVYGYTF. CDR3 bases: TGTGCCAGCAGTCCCGGGTGGGTCTATGGCTACACCTTC.

This clone was observed once. The CDR3 loop reads CASTRGGGNQPQHF. DNA for the CDR3: TGTGCCAGCACGAGGGGGGGCGGCAATCAGCCCCAGCATTTT. The rearrangement uses TRBV6-6 and TRBJ1-5, with D maybe TRBD1 (6 bases). The CDR3 runs to 14 residues. Trimming removed 7 bases from V and 2 bases from J, with 12 bases in between. The germline V gene has CDR1 MNHNY and CDR2 SVGAGI (reference sequence).